This entry lists 14 T cell receptor beta chains sequenced from one sample in a study of shared clonotypes between healthy human individuals. Data came from immunoSEQ multiplex PCR; TCRdb stores just in-frame clones and leaves some out. The profile shows under 600,000 clones, about 96% of them singletons. Sequenced input: naive CD4+ T cells sorted from blood. Stated subset: CD45RA+ positively selected. The receptors derive from a woman in her twenties or thirties in good health.

The V and J genes are TRBV19 and TRBJ2-5; 8 nucleotides agree with TRBD2. The J call is in doubt because the DNA end fits TRBJ2-7 better. The CDR3 has 15 amino acids. In germline, CDR1 is LNHDA, CDR2 SQIVND (reference sequence). In nucleotides, the CDR3 is TGTGCCAGTAGTATAGCGGGAGGGCCTGGGAACGAGCAGTACTTC. Translating it yields CASSIAGGPGNEQYF.

The sample holds one count of this clone. The chain recombines TRBV6-1 with TRBJ2-7, with 8 nucleotides matching TRBD1. In germline, CDR1 is MNHNS, CDR2 SASEGT. CDR3 size: 14 residues. With V trimmed by 4 bases and J by 2 bases, 4 bases remained unmatched. The CDR3: CASSVGTGAYEQYF. DNA of the CDR3: TGTGCCAGCAGTGTCGGGACAGGCGCCTACGAGCAGTACTTC.

The chain employs TRBV19 and TRBJ2-1; 12 nucleotides line up with TRBD2. CDR3 length: 18 amino acids. The germline gives CDR1 LNHDA, CDR2 SQIVND (reference sequence). Trimming took 5 bases from V and 7 from J; bases not matched to a gene: 15. The chain's CDR3 is CASSRQRTSGKTQNEQFF. The CDR3, as DNA: TGTGCCAGTAGTCGCCAACGGACTAGCGGGAAGACCCAAAATGAGCAGTTCTTC. Full variable domain (outside the CDR3, taken from reference TRBV19 and TRBJ2-1): DGGITQSPKYLFRKEGQNVTLSCEQNLNHDAMYWYRQDPGQGLRLIYYSQIVNDFQKGDIAEGYSVSREKKESFPLTVTSAQKNPTAFYLCASSRQRTSGKTQNEQFFGPGTRLTVL.

V is TRBV4-2 and J is TRBJ2-2, with TRBD2 matching over 11 bases. The V segment lost 2 bases and the J segment 2 bases; nucleotides outside the gene matches: 1. This CDR3 has 16 amino acids. Germline CDR1 LGHNA, CDR2 YNFKEQ. This CDR3 is CASSQRLAGNTGELFF. CDR3 bases: TGTGCCAGCAGCCAAAGACTAGCGGGAAACACCGGGGAGCTGTTTTTT.

This chain links TRBV5-6 with TRBJ1-2; D is uncertain. The germline gives CDR1 SGHDT, CDR2 YYEEEE. The V end lost 5 bases, the J end lost 4 bases, and 12 bases lay between the germline ends. This CDR3 has 13 amino acids. The CDR3 sequence: CASRRLSGYGYTF. The CDR3 DNA reads as TGTGCCAGCAGGAGGTTGTCGGGCTATGGCTACACCTTC.

The V call is TRBV5-1, the J call TRBJ2-3; D not certain. Deletions cut 1 base from V and 2 bases from J, with 5 bases between. The germline V gene has CDR1 SGHRS and CDR2 YFSETQ. This CDR3 region has 13 residues. The CDR3 protein is CASSLFTTDTQYF. CDR3 coding DNA: TGCGCCAGCAGCTTGTTCACCACAGATACGCAGTATTTT. Full variable domain (missing parts from reference TRBV5-1 and TRBJ2-3): KAGVTQTPRYLIKTRGQQVTLSCSPISGHRSVSWYQQTPGQGLQFLFEYFSETQRNKGNFPGRFSGRQFSNSRSEMNVSTLELGDSALYLCASSLFTTDTQYFGPGTRLTVL.

V is TRBV29-1 and J is TRBJ1-1; tentative D call: TRBD1 (5 bases). V was clipped by 6 bases and J by 6 bases, with 14 bases between them. Germline-derived CDR1 and CDR2 are SQVTM and ANQGSEA. This CDR3 is 12 amino acids long. CDR3 in amino acids: CSVRQRGSEAFF. The CDR3 DNA sequence: TGCAGCGTCCGACAGAGAGGCTCTGAAGCTTTCTTT.

This chain connects TRBV5-6 to TRBJ2-7, with D unclear. CDR1 and CDR2 (germline): SGHDT, YYEEEE. V lost 5 bases and J 4 bases, leaving 16 bases between the germline ends. CDR3 length equals 14 residues. CDR3 DNA: TGTGCCAGCAGACCCGAGCATCGCCCTTACGAGCAGTACTTC. It specifies CASRPEHRPYEQYF. The variable domain in full, completed from reference TRBV5-6 and TRBJ2-7, reads DAGVTQSPTHLIKTRGQQVTLRCSPKSGHDTVSWYQQALGQGPQFIFQYYEEEERQRGNFPDRFSGHQFPNYSSELNVNALLLGDSALYLCASRPEHRPYEQYFGPGTRLTVT.

The J gene is TRBJ2-5, the V gene TRBV28; either TRBD1 or TRBD2 may supply D (6 bases each). V lost 2 bases and J lost 5, with 12 bases in between. The CDR3 extends over 14 amino acids. Looked up from germline, CDR1 is MDHEN and CDR2 is SYDVKM. The CDR3 sequence: CASSLGGGGETQYF. In nucleotides, the CDR3 is TGTGCCAGCAGTTTAGGAGGAGGGGGTGAGACCCAGTACTTC.

The chain is built from TRBV29-1 and TRBJ1-2, with 7 bases fitting TRBD1. With 2 bases clipped from V and 4 bases from J, the junction kept 7 bases outside the gene matches. Per the germline V gene, CDR1 is SQVTM and CDR2 is ANQGSEA. The CDR3 has 14 amino acids. The CDR3 nucleotides read TGCAGCGTTGAACCCCGGGCAGGGGGCTATGGCTACACCTTC. Residues: CSVEPRAGGYGYTF.

The chain links TRBV30 to TRBJ1-1; 10 positions match TRBD1. CDR3 length: 13 residues. V gave up 2 bases and J gave up 5 bases; unmatched junction bases: 2. Germline V gene sequence: CDR1 GTSNPN, CDR2 SVGIG (reference sequence). CDR3 DNA: TGTGCCTGGAGTCCGGGACAGGGGACTGAAGCTTTCTTT. Its translation: CAWSPGQGTEAFF.

This chain connects TRBV15 to TRBJ2-7; no clear D. From germline, CDR1 is LNHNV and CDR2 YYDKDF (reference sequence). The CDR3 length is 14 residues. Trimming removed 4 bases at V and 5 bases at J, with 15 bases between. CDR3 sequence: CATSTMITKNEQYF. The CDR3 DNA reads TGTGCCACCAGCACCATGATAACGAAAAACGAGCAGTACTTC.

The V call is TRBV5-4, the J call TRBJ2-3; the match to TRBD1 covers 11 bases. V lost 4 bases and J lost 7; bases outside the gene matches: 11. Germline CDR1 is SGHNT and CDR2 is YYREEE (reference sequence). This CDR3 has 16 residues. CDR3 sequence: CASSLTAGTGGNTQYF. The CDR3 coding sequence is TGTGCCAGCAGCCTGACTGCCGGGACAGGGGGGAATACGCAGTATTTT.

The chain carries TRBV6-1 and TRBJ2-3; 7 nucleotides line up with TRBD1. Looked up from germline, CDR1 is MNHNS and CDR2 is SASEGT. V lost 8 bases to trimming and J lost 1 base; unmatched junction nucleotides: 9. The CDR3 is 15 amino acids. The CDR3 region has the DNA TGTGCCAGCTCTGGACAGGCCGGACGCACAGATACGCAGTATTTT. Protein sequence: CASSGQAGRTDTQYF.